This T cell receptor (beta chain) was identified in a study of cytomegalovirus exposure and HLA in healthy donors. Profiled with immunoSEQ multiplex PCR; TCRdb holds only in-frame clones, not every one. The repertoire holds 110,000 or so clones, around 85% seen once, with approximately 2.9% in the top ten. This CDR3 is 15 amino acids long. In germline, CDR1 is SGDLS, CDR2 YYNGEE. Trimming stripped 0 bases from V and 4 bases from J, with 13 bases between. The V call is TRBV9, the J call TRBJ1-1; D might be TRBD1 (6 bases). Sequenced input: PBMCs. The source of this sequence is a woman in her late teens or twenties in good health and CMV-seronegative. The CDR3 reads CASSVGLGRGTEAFF. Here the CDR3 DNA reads TGTGCCAGCAGCGTAGGGTTAGGCAGGGGCACTGAAGCTTTCTTT.